Sequencing of this T cell receptor (beta chain) was carried out in a study of T-cell reconstitution after alpha-beta-depleted transplantation in children. This clonotype appeared many times. Antigen: not known. Study-level findings and limits: For some patients, TCRbeta diversity was high at day 60 because of recipient T cells and thymic progenitors that survived. The main origin of T-cell counts and diversity one year after transplant was newly produced T cells.

The CDR3 consists of 15 residues. Trimming cost V 0 bases and J 4 bases; bases outside gene matches: 5. The germline V gene encodes CDR1 LGHDT and CDR2 YNNKEL (reference sequence). TCRbeta library construction was performed incorporating unique molecular identifiers. Each CDR3 protein is one row after TCRdb ran MiXCR on the PCR reads. The data contain 200,000 to 300,000 distinct CDR3 sequences, roughly 8.2% of them singletons. The chain has TRBV3-1 and TRBJ1-1, with 7 bases fitting TRBD1. This sample comprised PBMCs, mostly from graft donor cells, obtained 180 days after TCRalphabeta/CD19-depleted stem cell transplant. The origin of this receptor is a male patient younger than 18 who had a stem cell transplant for acute lymphoblastic leukemia, so the T cells may come from the graft donor. CDR3: CASSQDVRGFTEAFF. The CDR3 DNA sequence: TGTGCCAGCAGCCAAGACGTCAGGGGGTTCACTGAAGCTTTCTTT.